This T cell receptor beta chain is from a study of CD8+ T cells in alopecia areata. Overall study context: Treated patients were scored for severity by percent of scalp affected. Broader study findings: An increase in clonality over normal scalp was evident in lesional scalp, especially alopecia totalis/universalis. Scalp and blood retained many expanded lesional clones during tofacitinib.

Treatment meaning: oral pan-JAK inhibitor, 5-10 mg twice daily. CD4+ and CD8+ T cells were sorted from PBMCs. With respect to this clone: Its antigen is unidentified.

Trimming shortened V by 0 bases and J by 2 bases, and 13 bases separated the two germline ends. This CDR3 has 16 amino acids. Germline values: CDR1 LGHNA, CDR2 YSLEER. Extracted RNA was reverse transcribed, and the resulting cDNA served as sequencing template. The protocol was immunoSEQ multiplex PCR, while the TCRdb copy is restricted to in-frame clones and leaves out a portion. Among 150,000 to 200,000 clones listed, 60% were seen once. This sequence joins TRBV4-3 and TRBJ1-2; D may be TRBD1 (6 bases). This sequence was found in a human donor with alopecia areata. The material sequenced was CD4+ T cells sorted from blood, taken at week 24, from a patient treated with tofacitinib. CDR3 DNA sequence: TGCGCCAGCAGCCAAGAGATTGCAGGGGAGAACTATGGCTACACCTTC. It specifies CASSQEIAGENYGYTF.